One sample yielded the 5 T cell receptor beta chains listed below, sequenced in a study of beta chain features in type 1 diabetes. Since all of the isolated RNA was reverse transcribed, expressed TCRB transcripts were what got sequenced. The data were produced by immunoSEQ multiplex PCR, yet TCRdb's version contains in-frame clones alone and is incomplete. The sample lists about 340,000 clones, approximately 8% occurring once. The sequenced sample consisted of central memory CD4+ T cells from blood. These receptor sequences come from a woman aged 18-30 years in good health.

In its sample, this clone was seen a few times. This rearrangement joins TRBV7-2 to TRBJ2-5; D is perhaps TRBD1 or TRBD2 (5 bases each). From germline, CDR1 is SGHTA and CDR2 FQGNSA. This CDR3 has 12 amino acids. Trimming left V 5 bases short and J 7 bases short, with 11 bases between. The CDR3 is CASSPLGGTQYF. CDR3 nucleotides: TGTGCCAGCAGCCCCCTTGGGGGGACCCAGTACTTC.

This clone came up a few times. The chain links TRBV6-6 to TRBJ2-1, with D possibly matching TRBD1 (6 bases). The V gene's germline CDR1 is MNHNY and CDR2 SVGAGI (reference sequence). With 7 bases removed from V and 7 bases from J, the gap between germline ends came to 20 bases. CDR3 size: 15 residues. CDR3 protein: CASTYPTGSGNEQFF. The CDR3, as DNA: TGTGCCAGCACCTACCCCACAGGGTCGGGGAATGAGCAGTTCTTC.

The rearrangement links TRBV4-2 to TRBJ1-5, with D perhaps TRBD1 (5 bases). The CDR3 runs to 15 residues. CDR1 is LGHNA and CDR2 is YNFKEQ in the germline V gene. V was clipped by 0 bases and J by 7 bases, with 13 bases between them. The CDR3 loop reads CASSQDRRDGQPQHF. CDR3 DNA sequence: TGTGCCAGCAGCCAAGATAGGAGGGACGGACAGCCCCAGCATTTT.

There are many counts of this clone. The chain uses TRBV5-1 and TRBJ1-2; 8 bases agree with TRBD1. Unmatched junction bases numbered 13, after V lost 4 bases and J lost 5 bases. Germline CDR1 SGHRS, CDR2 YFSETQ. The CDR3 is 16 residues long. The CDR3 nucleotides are TGCGCCAGCAGCCCCACCGGGACAGGACTTACTTATGGCTACACCTTC. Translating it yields CASSPTGTGLTYGYTF.

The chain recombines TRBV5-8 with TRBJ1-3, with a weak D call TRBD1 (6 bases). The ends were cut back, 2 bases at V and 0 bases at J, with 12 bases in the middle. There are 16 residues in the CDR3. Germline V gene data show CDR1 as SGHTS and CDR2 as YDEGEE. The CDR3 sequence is CASSFGVGASGNTIYF. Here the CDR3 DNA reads TGTGCCAGCAGCTTCGGAGTGGGGGCCTCTGGAAACACCATATATTTT.